The TCR beta chain under discussion was sequenced for a study of early T cells in non-severe SARS-CoV-2 infection (dated by TCRdb to about 2021). Background for the entire study: Bulk RNA from unsorted whole blood was used for TCR sequencing, so alpha and beta chains could not be paired.

Beyond this particular receptor, the publication reports: Matching against VDJdb was skewed toward anti-spike CD8 responses, likely underestimated virus-specific expansions, and missed private and CD4 specificities.

This clonotype has more than one count but fewer than ten. This clone's antigen is unknown. There are no base qualities to consult, and no much larger clone falls within one base. Set within a cohort of healthcare workers in London, UK, this nested case-control study involved weekly PCR testing of nasopharyngeal swabs along with blood sampling. Between 23 and 31 March 2020, the week of the UK lockdown, healthcare workers were enrolled and then followed up weekly for as long as 16 weeks. Library generation was performed with 5' RACE. The run used a NextSeq 500. To correct for sequencing error and PCR bias, the TCR library protocol tagged individual cDNA molecules with unique molecular identifiers. Both TCR alpha and beta chains were sequenced, and tight co-correlation was observed between alpha and beta sequence abundances in each sample. The original methods were these. Decombinator V4 was used to annotate TCR sequences for V gene, J gene and CDR3. TCRs were defined as expanded if a significant change between any two time points was detected under a Poisson model with p below 0.0001. TCR abundances were normalised to the total number of TCRs sequenced in each sample and reported as counts per million. A search of VDJdb, accessed on 1 November 2021, was run for TCRs annotated to CMV, EBV and SARS-CoV-2, with TCRs annotated for multiple antigens excluded. The public reads were quality trimmed at Q25 with fastp and then assembled into clones with MiXCR by TCRdb, keeping productive beta chains. One record per CDR3 amino acid sequence lists the most common genes and DNA. TCRdb, rather than the study authors, made the V and J calls. This sample lists some 67,000 distinct CDR3 sequences; 8% to 10% were detected once. 15% to 18% of the sample goes to the ten largest clones.

Sample: whole blood, taken at baseline. The TCR was taken from an adult who was a healthcare worker with PCR-confirmed SARS-CoV-2 infection or an uninfected control (not recorded which).

DNA sequence: TGCAGCGTTTTGGACAACGGCGAGACCCAGTACTTC. Its product reads: CSVLDNGETQYF. The chain employs TRBV29-1 and TRBJ2-5, with TRBD1 tentatively as D gene (5 bases match). Deletion took 5 bases off V and 5 bases off J, with a span of 12 bases between the germline ends. Reading from cysteine to phenylalanine, the CDR3 counts 12 amino acids. The only DNA kept is the CDR3, 36 bases in frame from the first base. Via the germline V gene, CDR1 is SQVTM and CDR2 ANQGSEA.